This T cell receptor beta chain comes out of a study of OX40 agonist ivuxolimab in advanced cancers. Study-wide context: Partial responses were seen in three patients, one with hepatocellular carcinoma and two with cutaneous melanoma. The study's findings and limits: More expanded clones were seen, on average, in CD8+ T cells than in CD4+. Some patients without response likewise showed low normalized clonal expansion. There was clonal expansion of CD4+ and CD8+ blood T cells by week 6 at 0.1 to 3.0 mg/kg.

The V and J ends lost 0 bases and 9 bases, in that order; junction bases with no gene match: 10. The germline V gene has CDR1 SGHTA and CDR2 FQGNSA. The CDR3 extends over 16 amino acids. Profiled with immunoSEQ multiplex PCR; TCRdb holds only in-frame clones, not every one. The table includes about 48,000 clones, roughly 83% detected once. Comment on this clone: What it binds is unknown.

V usage is TRBV7-2 and J usage is TRBJ2-5; 10 nucleotides align to TRBD2. Sequenced material: CD4+ or CD8+ T cells sorted from blood, taken in a trial of the OX40 agonist ivuxolimab. The sequence was obtained from an adult with an advanced solid tumor such as melanoma, head and neck, liver or kidney cancer. CDR3 in amino acids: CASSLAPTSGPRAQYF. The CDR3 DNA reads as TGTGCCAGCAGCTTAGCGCCGACTAGCGGGCCCCGGGCCCAGTACTTC.